This TCR beta chain was sequenced in a study of T cells expressing NK-cell markers (dated by TCRdb to between 2020 and 2021). About the study as a whole: Roughly 8 donors provided sorted CD3+CD56+NKG2C+, CD3+CD56+NKG2C- and CD3+CD56-NKG2C+ T-cell subsets, whose TCR beta-chain repertoires were profiled. Among the eight sequenced donors, seven were HCMV-seropositive and one was HCMV-seronegative. All eight donors whose samples were sequenced were randomly selected healthy volunteers, three of them men and five women. Illumina HiSeq 2000/2500, MiSeq or NextSeq was used to sequence libraries as 2 x 150 bp reads. Results and caveats for the whole study, not just this receptor: In several donors, the dominant CD3+CD56+NKG2C+ clonotypes were found to rank among the top 10 CD8+ clonotypes and to make up roughly 1.0-7.0% of CD8+ T cells. Whether the expanded NKG2C-expressing T cell clones were specific for HCMV antigens remained unclear. Those dominant clonotypes were again the most abundant among CD3+CD56-NKG2C+ cells in a handful of donors, at about 25-65%.

To determine HCMV serostatus, a commercial ELISA kit was used to detect HCMV-specific IgG in serum. Peripheral blood mononuclear cells were isolated from blood by Ficoll density gradient centrifugation. From cysteine to phenylalanine, the CDR3 is 17 amino acids long. This entry has no DNA. The germline V gene provides CDR1 MGHRA and CDR2 YSYEKL. Regarding this clonotype: Its antigen is still unknown.

The sample was run on an Illumina HiSeq 2000. TCR beta cDNA libraries were made by 5'RACE template switching that added a universal primer site and unique molecular identifiers. Priming for cDNA synthesis came from the TCR beta constant segment, and two successive PCR amplification steps followed. As for the original processing: MIGEC was used to demultiplex reads and group the reads by UMI, and MiTCR was used to assemble and quantify clonotypes. To remove erroneous sequences, TCR cDNA sequences were retained only when supported by two or more reads. The tcR package was used for downstream repertoire analysis, and clonotypes were matched between fractions using CDR3 nucleotide sequence together with V segment. VDJmatch was used to annotate antigen specificity against VDJdb, with one amino acid substitution in CDR3 permitted. After reprocessing by TCRdb, each CDR3 protein sequence is one entry, and no DNA is given. TCRdb assigned the V and J calls; the authors' analysis was not used. The table of this sample itemizes about 260,000 distinct CDR3 sequences. Around 3.9% of the sample is in the top ten clones.

The sequence is built from TRBV4-1 and TRBJ2-2; TCRdb outputs TRBD2, but without DNA this stays unchecked. This clonotype was obtained from a woman aged 18 to 75 in good health. The sample comprised blood T cells: a sorted CD56 or NKG2C T cell subset, CD4+ or CD8+ T cells, or bulk PBMC T cells (not recorded which). The CDR3 in this case is CASSRRDLRTRGGELFF.